This is a list of T cell receptor beta chains from one sample in a study of blood T cell repertoires in COVID-19. Produced via immunoSEQ multiplex PCR; TCRdb's table is partial and in-frame only. The top ten hold 10% of the sample, which has more than 300,000 clones, around 87% seen once. Material: peripheral blood. The source of these receptors is a woman in her 30s with COVID-19, enrolled during active disease. Both conserved end residues are part of each CDR3. D genes are given only for firm matches. A clone size is listed for some rows: how often the clone was seen (once, few, many), or a class if it is expanded.

J,size,V,D,DNA,CDR3
TRBJ1-6,-,TRBV27,-,TGTGCCAGCAGTCTGGGACTTGATTCACCCCTCCACTTT,CASSLGLDSPLHF
TRBJ2-5,-,TRBV5-4,-,TGTGCCAGCAGCTTGGCGGGGTATTACCAAGAGACCCAGTACTTC,CASSLAGYYQETQYF
TRBJ2-5,-,TRBV2,-,TGTGCCAGCAGTGAAGCTTCCGGGGGGCTAGGACAAGAGACCCAGTACTTC,CASSEASGGLGQETQYF
TRBJ1-5,-,TRBV27,-,TGTGCCAGCAGTGTCCGGGGGGCTGATCAGCCCCAGCATTTT,CASSVRGADQPQHF
TRBJ1-5,-,TRBV28,-,TGTGCCAGCAGTCACGCACGGGCATCGCAGTGGGGCCAGCCCCAGCATTTT,CASSHARASQWGQPQHF
TRBJ1-5,-,TRBV7-9,-,TGTGCCAGCAGCTTGGGGACAAGCAATCAGCCCCAGCATTTT,CASSLGTSNQPQHF
TRBJ2-1,-,TRBV18,TRBD1,TGTGCCAGCTCACTCCGGACAGGGGGTACCTACAATGAGCAGTTCTTC,CASSLRTGGTYNEQFF
TRBJ2-3,-,TRBV9,-,TGTGCCAGCAGCGTAGGATCCGGATTGGGGCCAGATACGCAGTATTTT,CASSVGSGLGPDTQYF
TRBJ2-7,once,TRBV5-1,TRBD2,TGCGCCAGCAGCTTGGTGTCTAGCGGCCCTCCCGGCACCTACGAGCAGTACTTC,CASSLVSSGPPGTYEQYF
TRBJ1-6,-,TRBV7-9,-,TGTGCCAGCGCGGGCTATAATTCACCCCTCCACTTT,CASAGYNSPLHF
TRBJ2-5,-,TRBV30,-,TGTGCCTGGAGTGGAAGGCGAGGGATCCAAGAGACCCAGTACTTC,CAWSGRRGIQETQYF
TRBJ1-5,once,TRBV3-1/TRBV3-2,-,TGTGCCAGCAGCCAAGGTGGCCAGCCCCAGCATTTT,CASSQGGQPQHF
TRBJ1-1,-,TRBV7-2,-,TGTGCCAGCAGCCCCCGGCTCCAGGGAAGGAACACTGAAGCTTTCTTT,CASSPRLQGRNTEAFF
TRBJ1-1,-,TRBV5-4,TRBD1,TGTGCCAGCAGCTTGGGCAGGGGGGCTGAAGCTTTCTTT,CASSLGRGAEAFF
TRBJ2-7,-,TRBV11-2,-,TGTGCCAGCAGCTTAGATTCTCCCACTTACCCCTACGAGCAGTACTTC,CASSLDSPTYPYEQYF
TRBJ2-7,-,TRBV7-9,-,TGTGCCAGCAGCGGGGGGACAGCCTACGAGCAGTACTTC,CASSGGTAYEQYF
TRBJ2-5,-,TRBV10-2,TRBD2,TGCGCCAGCAGCCCTCCCGGGGGGAGTTTGTACTCGGAGACCCAGTACTTC,CASSPPGGSLYSETQYF
TRBJ2-5,-,TRBV24-1,TRBD2,TGTGCCACCAGTGGGGCTAGCGGGAGTCAAGAGACCCAGTACTTC,CATSGASGSQETQYF
TRBJ2-7,-,TRBV6-5,TRBD2,TGTGCCAGCTTGAAGCGGGAAGTTACGGGCGAGCAGTACTTC,CASLKREVTGEQYF
TRBJ1-6,-,TRBV7-9,TRBD1,TGTGCCAGCAGCTTCACCGGGACAGAGAATTCACCCCTCCACTTT,CASSFTGTENSPLHF
TRBJ2-7,-,TRBV19,TRBD2,TGTGCCAGTAGTAATGTGCGGGAGGTTCCCTACGAGCAGTACTTC,CASSNVREVPYEQYF
TRBJ1-6,-,TRBV2,-,TGTGCCAGCAGTGAAGCGCTGCAGGGGTCTTCACCCCTCCACTTT,CASSEALQGSSPLHF
TRBJ1-1,-,TRBV5-4,TRBD1,TGTGCCAGCAGCTTGCTGGGACAGGTGAACACTGAAGCTTTCTTT,CASSLLGQVNTEAFF
TRBJ1-5,-,TRBV5-1,TRBD1,TGCGCCAGCAGCCCCGGACAGGGGGATCAGCCCCAGCATTTT,CASSPGQGDQPQHF
TRBJ1-5,-,TRBV6-5,-,TGTGCCAGCAGAAGGACAGACAATCAGCCCCAGCATTTT,CASRRTDNQPQHF
TRBJ2-7,-,TRBV4-2,-,TGTGCCAGCAGCCAGAGACAGATGGATGAGAAGTACTTC,CASSQRQMDEKYF
TRBJ1-4,-,TRBV28,-,TGTGCCAGTTTAGATTCTCAGGGGTTTCGGGAAAAACTGTTTTTT,CASLDSQGFREKLFF
TRBJ2-2,-,TRBV3-1/TRBV3-2,-,TGTGCCAGCAGCCAGGGATGGGGGGCCGGGGAGCTGTTTTTT,CASSQGWGAGELFF
TRBJ2-3,-,TRBV11-3,TRBD1,TGTGCCAGCAGCTTAGCAGGACAGGCGGGAGATACGCAGTATTTT,CASSLAGQAGDTQYF
TRBJ2-7,-,TRBV27,-,TGTGCCAGCAGTTTCAATTACGAGCAGTACTTC,CASSFNYEQYF
TRBJ1-2,once,TRBV28,-,TGTGCCAGCAGGGGTGCCGGGATTACAGACTATGGCTACACCTTC,CASRGAGITDYGYTF